Shown below are 26 T cell receptor beta chains from a single sample sequenced in a study of T cells after yellow fever vaccination. TCRdb passed the 5' RACE reads through MiXCR, listing each CDR3 protein once. The sample has 360,000 or so distinct CDR3 sequences; 11% are singletons. The sequencing here drew on PBMCs, taken on the day of the first yellow fever vaccination. Receptor source: a man in his late teens or twenties who received the YFV17D yellow fever vaccine.

V gene TRBV5-1 combines with J gene TRBJ1-1, with D maybe TRBD1 (5 bases). CDR3 length: 13 residues. Trimming pared 4 bases from V and 4 bases from J, leaving 11 bases between. Germline V gene lookup returns CDR1 SGHRS and CDR2 YFSETQ. The chain's CDR3 is CASSVLRGTEAFF. In DNA form, the CDR3 reads TGCGCCAGCAGCGTATTAAGGGGCACTGAAGCTTTCTTT.

The chain uses TRBV27 and TRBJ2-5; TRBD2 agrees at 11 bases. This CDR3 is built from 11 residues. The V gene's germline CDR1 is MNHEY and CDR2 SMNVEV (reference sequence). V shed 10 bases, J shed 7 bases, and the junction held 2 bases outside the gene matches. The chain's CDR3 is CATTSGGTQYF. The DNA of the CDR3 is TGTGCCACCACTAGCGGGGGGACCCAGTACTTC.

The chain joins TRBV19 to TRBJ2-2, with no clear D. The V end was cut by 5 bases, the J end by 7 bases, with 8 bases between. CDR1 is LNHDA, CDR2 SQIVND, per germline (reference sequence). The CDR3 runs to 12 residues. The CDR3 DNA reads as TGTGCCAGTAGTCCCCCAGTCGGGGAGCTGTTTTTT. Translated: CASSPPVGELFF.

The rearrangement links TRBV20-1 to TRBJ2-3; D unresolved. V was pared by 4 bases and J by 0 bases, with 11 bases between. The CDR3 has 14 residues. Germline loops: CDR1 DFQATT, CDR2 SNEGSKA (reference sequence). CDR3 region: CSATPGLSTDTQYF. CDR3 sequence (DNA): TGCAGTGCTACCCCTGGGCTGAGCACAGATACGCAGTATTTT.

This clonotype has just a few counts. J is TRBJ1-2 and V is TRBV12-3 or TRBV12-4, with D unresolved. The CDR3 contains 14 residues. V was cut by 8 bases and J by 8 bases, with 21 bases left in between. In DNA, the CDR3 is TGTGCCAGCGCGCTCCAAGGGCAGCTAGGAGGCTACACCTTC. As protein: CASALQGQLGGYTF.

The V and J genes are TRBV7-8 and TRBJ2-7, with TRBD2 as a possible D gene (5 bases). This CDR3 has 12 residues. V was cut by 6 bases and J by 1 base, with 7 bases left in between. Germline CDR1 SGHVS, CDR2 FQNEAQ. In nucleotides, the CDR3 is TGTGCCAGCAGAGAGGGTTCCTACGAGCAGTACTTC. It translates to CASREGSYEQYF.

CDR3: CSASTGGRELFF. CDR3 bases: TGCAGTGCTTCGACAGGGGGCAGGGAGCTGTTTTTT. This chain links TRBV20-1 with TRBJ2-2; 10 nucleotides line up with TRBD1. Germline trimming cut 5 bases from V and 9 bases from J; bases unmatched to any gene: 3. The germline gives CDR1 DFQATT, CDR2 SNEGSKA (reference sequence). CDR3 length equals 12 residues.

In its sample, this clonotype was seen a few times. The chain links TRBV6-5 to TRBJ1-2, with D perhaps TRBD1 (5 bases). The CDR3 is 15 amino acids. Trimming left V 4 bases short and J 5 bases short, with 17 bases between. The germline V gene encodes CDR1 MNHEY and CDR2 SVGAGI. The CDR3: CASSFLTRDRYGYTF. CDR3 DNA: TGTGCCAGCAGTTTTTTGACCAGGGACCGGTATGGCTACACCTTC.

The chain carries TRBV7-2 and TRBJ2-2, with D possibly called TRBD1 or TRBD2 (5 bases each). V was shortened by 4 bases and J by 4 bases, with 7 bases between the two germline ends. Germline CDR1 and CDR2: SGHTA and FQGNSA. This CDR3 spans 13 amino acids. The CDR3 loop reads CASSWDLTGELFF. The CDR3 nucleotides read TGTGCCAGCAGCTGGGACCTCACCGGGGAGCTGTTTTTT.

This clonotype occurred many times. The chain uses TRBV28 and TRBJ2-2, with a tentative D call TRBD2 (7 bases). V was trimmed by 7 bases and J by 0 bases, leaving 9 bases between them. Germline CDR1 is MDHEN and CDR2 is SYDVKM. This CDR3 is built from 14 residues. CDR3 in amino acids: CASKGGANTGELFF. In DNA, the CDR3 is TGTGCCAGCAAAGGGGGGGCGAACACCGGGGAGCTGTTTTTT. Full variable domain (missing parts from reference TRBV28 and TRBJ2-2): DVKVTQSSRYLVKRTGEKVFLECVQDMDHENMFWYRQDPGLGLRLIYFSYDVKMKEKGDIPEGYSVSREKKERFSLILESASTNQTSMYLCASKGGANTGELFFGEGSRLTVL.

This clonotype was observed a handful of times. CDR3 protein: CASSDFETGGGYTF. The CDR3 nucleotides are TGTGCCAGCAGCGACTTTGAGACAGGGGGAGGCTACACCTTC. This chain uses TRBV9 with TRBJ1-2; 9 bases are a match to TRBD1. Germline CDR1 and CDR2: SGDLS and YYNGEE. J lost 8 bases, V lost 3 bases, and 8 bases had no gene match. This CDR3 has 14 amino acids.

The chain employs TRBV7-3 and TRBJ2-1, with TRBD1 matching over 10 bases. CDR3 length: 16 residues. Germline V CDR1 and CDR2: SGHTA, FQGTGA. Trimming removed 5 bases from V and 5 bases from J; junction bases left unmatched: 9. CDR3 sequence reads: CASSRGGTGVDNEQFF. DNA for the CDR3: TGTGCCAGCAGCCGGGGCGGGACAGGGGTGGACAATGAGCAGTTCTTC.

The genes are TRBV7-2 and TRBJ1-2; D unresolved. Trimming took 0 bases from V and 4 from J, leaving 12 bases between them. Looked up from germline, CDR1 is SGHTA and CDR2 is FQGNSA. The length of the CDR3 is 15 residues. DNA of the CDR3: TGTGCCAGCAGCTTAGCGCCCGAAGAGGGCTATGGCTACACCTTC. This translates into CASSLAPEEGYGYTF.

The chain has TRBV11-2 and TRBJ2-3; tentatively, D is TRBD1 (5 bases). V lost 7 bases and J lost 2, with 13 bases in between. Per germline, CDR1 SGHAT and CDR2 FQNNGV. The CDR3 consists of 14 residues. The DNA for the CDR3 is TGTGCCAGCAAAGGGGCGTATTCCACAGATACGCAGTATTTT. Translated: CASKGAYSTDTQYF.

The chain joins TRBV5-6 to TRBJ2-6; TRBD1 might be the D (6 bases). Germline loops: CDR1 SGHDT, CDR2 YYEEEE. Trimming shortened V by 4 bases and J by 0 bases, and 14 bases separated the two germline ends. This CDR3 is built from 17 residues. CDR3: CASSGGHDLSGANVLTF. Here the CDR3 DNA reads TGTGCCAGCAGCGGGGGACACGACCTCTCTGGGGCCAACGTCCTGACTTTC. Full variable domain (outside the CDR3, taken from reference TRBV5-6 and TRBJ2-6): DAGVTQSPTHLIKTRGQQVTLRCSPKSGHDTVSWYQQALGQGPQFIFQYYEEEERQRGNFPDRFSGHQFPNYSSELNVNALLLGDSALYLCASSGGHDLSGANVLTFGAGSRLTVL.

The chain has TRBV6-2 or TRBV6-3 and TRBJ2-5; D may be TRBD2 (5 bases). This CDR3 spans 14 amino acids. Germline-derived CDR1 and CDR2 are MNHEY and SVGEGT. The V and J ends lost 2 bases and 3 bases respectively, with 10 bases between them. CDR3 sequence reads: CASSYGRTEETQYF. Here the CDR3 DNA reads TGTGCCAGCAGTTACGGCCGGACTGAAGAGACCCAGTACTTC.

This rearrangement joins TRBV7-3 to TRBJ2-3; D is unclear. Looked up from germline, CDR1 is SGHTA and CDR2 is FQGTGA. This CDR3 contains 14 residues. V dropped 6 bases and J dropped 4 bases, with 14 bases sitting between them. CDR3 protein: CASSVTSPPDTQYF. The CDR3 DNA sequence: TGTGCCAGCAGTGTAACCTCCCCCCCAGATACGCAGTATTTT.

This clonotype showed up just a few times. The J gene is TRBJ1-2, the V gene TRBV14; D is undetermined. This CDR3 has 17 amino acids. The V end lost 1 base, the J end lost 1 base, and 16 bases lay between the germline ends. Looked up from germline, CDR1 is SGHDN and CDR2 is FVKESK. As DNA, the CDR3 is TGTGCCAGCAGCCAAGTTTCCGGAGGGAATATTAACTATGGCTACACCTTC. The encoded protein is CASSQVSGGNINYGYTF. The full variable domain, its missing parts supplied by reference TRBV14 and TRBJ1-2, is EAGVTQFPSHSVIEKGQTVTLRCDPISGHDNLYWYRRVMGKEIKFLLHFVKESKQDESGMPNNRFLAERTGGTYSTLKVQPAELEDSGVYFCASSQVSGGNINYGYTFGSGTRLTVV.

The J gene is TRBJ2-4, the V gene TRBV4-3; TRBD1 aligns across 9 bases. Germline-derived CDR1 and CDR2 are LGHNA and YSLEER. Unmatched junction bases numbered 6, after V lost 4 bases and J lost 5 bases. The CDR3 runs 15 residues. The CDR3, as DNA: TGCGCCAGCAGCCTCGCCCGGACAGGGGAAAACATTCAGTACTTC. Encoded protein: CASSLARTGENIQYF.

This chain links TRBV11-2 with TRBJ1-4; TRBD1 matches 8 bases. CDR1 and CDR2 from the germline V gene are SGHAT and FQNNGV. The J segment lost 0 bases and the V segment lost 2 bases, leaving 5 bases of the junction unmatched. The CDR3 extends over 17 amino acids. In DNA form, the CDR3 reads TGTGCCAGCAGCTTACGTACAGGGGGTGCAACTAATGAAAAACTGTTTTTT. Amino acid sequence: CASSLRTGGATNEKLFF.

This clonotype was seen a few times. This chain joins TRBV11-2 and TRBJ1-2; tentatively, D is TRBD1 (6 bases). Germline assignment: CDR1 SGHAT and CDR2 FQNNGV. Trimming removed 4 bases from V and 8 bases from J, with 14 bases in between. The length of the CDR3 is 13 residues. The CDR3 bases are TGTGCCAGCAGCTCATACAGGGTGGGGGGCTACACCTTC. This codes for CASSSYRVGGYTF.

This clonotype was seen a handful of times. The chain uses TRBV3-1 and TRBJ2-7, with a possible D match to TRBD1 (6 bases). In germline, CDR1 is LGHDT, CDR2 YNNKEL (reference sequence). The CDR3 length is 13 residues. V was cut by 6 bases and J by 4 bases, with 13 bases left in between. The CDR3 DNA is TGTGCCAGCAGGGACAGTTCCCAGTACGAGCAGTACGTC. This translates into CASRDSSQYEQYV.

The chain carries TRBV23-1 and TRBJ1-5, with D unclear. TRBV23-1 is given ORF status, its function remaining uncertain. This CDR3 is built from 12 residues. V was clipped by 9 bases and J by 6 bases, with 12 bases between them. The CDR3 coding sequence is TGCGCCAGTCTGGGCGAGTCTCAGCCCCAGCATTTT. Translating it yields CASLGESQPQHF.

The CDR3 is CATGGTRDEQYV. CDR3 DNA sequence: TGTGCCACCGGGGGGACGAGGGACGAGCAGTACGTC. The V call is TRBV24-1, the J call TRBJ2-7; D may be TRBD2 (6 bases). The CDR3 contains 12 residues. CDR1 and CDR2 (germline): KGHDR, SFDVKD. The germline V and J ends were trimmed by 9 bases and 5 bases, with 13 bases remaining between them.

This clonotype was observed once. This chain joins TRBV12-3 or TRBV12-4 and TRBJ1-5; D is possibly TRBD1 (5 bases). The V gene lost 3 bases and the J gene lost 7 bases, with 13 bases spanning the gap. The CDR3 is made up of 14 amino acids. The CDR3 nucleotides read TGTGCCAGCAGTTTCTTTTCGGGGGGACAGCCCCAGCATTTT. Protein: CASSFFSGGQPQHF.

V and J are TRBV12-3 or TRBV12-4 and TRBJ1-1, with no clear D. The CDR3 totals 14 residues. V was trimmed by 3 bases and J by 4 bases, leaving 12 bases between them. The CDR3 DNA sequence: TGTGCCAGCAGTTTCGGGTTGTTGGTCACTGAAGCTTTCTTT. Translating it yields CASSFGLLVTEAFF.